A selection of T cell receptor beta chains follows, all from one sample in a study of T cell changes during pregnancy in multiple sclerosis. Repertoires were generated with immunoSEQ multiplex PCR, while TCRdb's copy carries only in-frame clones and drops some. The sample includes about 59,000 clones, about 94% seen only once; the top ten take just over 2.5%. This sample comprised CD8+ T cells from peripheral blood mononuclear cells, obtained after pregnancy. The receptors were sampled from a female donor with multiple sclerosis, enrolled in a pregnancy study. Each CDR3 is given with its conserved first and last residue. Not every row has a clone size; where given, it reads once, few, many or a size class.

j_call clone_size v_call cdr3_length cdr3_aa
TRBJ1-2 . TRBV6-6 16 CASTPITGGNFYGYTF
TRBJ2-3 . TRBV7-9 15 CASSLVTAYTDTQYF
TRBJ1-5 . TRBV28 15 CASSDGQPSNQPQHF
TRBJ2-7 . TRBV5-5 16 CASSLSPTGDFYEQYF
TRBJ2-1 . TRBV5-1 16 CASSTLLGGSYNEQFF
TRBJ1-1 . TRBV29-1 13 CSVRGTTNTEAFF
TRBJ2-5 . TRBV7-6 17 CASSFLAGDVFQETQYF
TRBJ2-7 . TRBV9 14 CASSPLAGGYEQYF
TRBJ2-7 once TRBV7-9 17 CASSLDAGGPSSYEQYF
TRBJ2-2 . TRBV6-1 13 CASSEGGTGELFF
TRBJ1-1 . TRBV7-9 16 CASSSHLQAGGTEAFF
TRBJ2-3 . TRBV27 15 CASSRRARRADTQYF
TRBJ2-3 once TRBV10-3 18 CAIRTGLAGGPDADTQYF
TRBJ2-1 . TRBV7-9 15 CASSPTLVSYNEQFF
TRBJ2-7 . TRBV14 15 CASSAGTSSTDEQYF
TRBJ2-1 once TRBV7-8 13 CASSLGQGNEQFF
TRBJ2-7 . TRBV30 11 CAWSLGGEQYF
TRBJ2-7 . TRBV27 13 CASSLTRSYEQYF
TRBJ2-7 . TRBV30 14 CAWSSTGYSYEQYF
TRBJ2-7 . TRBV9 14 CASSPDRGSYEQYF
TRBJ2-1 . TRBV9 20 CASSSQRGREGTGGYNEQFF
TRBJ2-7 . TRBV9 14 CASSVGDRANEQYF
TRBJ1-2 . TRBV7-9 16 CASSLAGAGSNYGYTF
TRBJ1-1 . TRBV5-5 11 CASSFGGEAFF
TRBJ2-3 . TRBV5-8 15 CASSIRLAGRDTQYF
TRBJ2-7 . TRBV30 12 CAWSTGSYEQYF
TRBJ1-1 . TRBV5-5 14 CASSTGGLNTEAFF
TRBJ2-7 . TRBV4-2 15 CASSQDLRTPYEQYF
TRBJ2-7 . TRBV4-3 15 CASSPGTSGSYEQYF
TRBJ2-7 . TRBV7-8 14 CASSGGLVSYEQYF
TRBJ1-1 . TRBV15 15 CATSRETGMNTEAFF
TRBJ2-7 . TRBV5-6 15 CASSLAQREGGEQYF
TRBJ2-7 . TRBV19 15 CASSTGTGFPYEQYF
TRBJ1-4 . TRBV7-9 17 CASSSLDGQGGHEKLFF
TRBJ2-7 . TRBV27 16 CASTLIGGSDGYEQYF
TRBJ1-2 . TRBV5-1 13 CASSSEGHYGYTF
TRBJ2-2 . TRBV27 14 CGVTGLPFTGELFF
TRBJ1-1 once TRBV19 14 CASSIDSRGLEAFF
TRBJ2-5 . TRBV4-1 15 CASSLQAGRRETQYF
TRBJ2-7 . TRBV19 15 CASSIASRGPYEQYF
TRBJ2-3 . TRBV9 16 CASSGGTSGMVDTQYF
TRBJ2-1 . TRBV2 15 CASSAGTGRYNEQFF
TRBJ2-3 . TRBV15 16 CATSRGGGLLTDTQYF
TRBJ2-7 . TRBV9 17 CASSARELAGDRDEQYF
TRBJ2-1 . TRBV5-1 15 CASSLTSGSGDEQFF
TRBJ1-2 . TRBV5-6 14 CASSLAENNYGYTF
TRBJ2-7 . TRBV5-5 13 CASSLDTPYEQYF
TRBJ1-2 . TRBV29-1 12 CSADDRMNGYTF